This T cell receptor beta chain originates from a study of T cell responses to AZD1222 COVID-19 vaccine (dated by TCRdb to the early 2020s). Turning to the overall study: A total of just over 230 trial participants underwent TCR sequencing, of whom roughly 210 received two doses of AZD1222 and some 26 received two doses of the MenACWY control vaccine. Enrollment into the trials was organized by age into subgroups of 18-55, 56-69 and 70-plus years, and those subgroups contained roughly 150, 30 and 60 TCR-sequenced participants, respectively. The full study reports these points: Because no samples from the day 14 peak response were available, repertoires could be characterized only after the peak T cell response. Reportedly, almost half of the unique spike-specific TCRs recognized epitopes lying outside the regions that are mutated in the B.1.351 and B.1.1.7 variants. CD4 TCRs associated with the vaccine covered the entire spike protein, and the dominant responses were in regions 160-218 and 743-854. Conclusions about previously exposed vaccinees were limited because only a handful of AZD1222 recipients were SARS-CoV-2 seropositive at baseline. After two AZD1222 doses, spike-specific TCR breadth and depth were significantly higher than at day 0 and than in MenACWY recipients. In the small 56-69-year group, the increase in depth fell short of significance, most likely because of low power. Participants were mostly white British, with more females than males. The authors suggested clonal diversity may have been underestimated.

The CDR3 regions of human TCRbeta chains were analyzed by immunosequencing. On the study's bioinformatics: Repertoire TCRs were matched against a reference library of SARS-CoV-2-specific TCRs generated with the MIRA antigen-specificity platform. Breadth was defined as the fraction of unique TCRs that were SARS-CoV-2-associated, and depth was defined as the fraction of total T cells that were SARS-CoV-2-associated. Using the MIRA data, each spike-specific TCR was mapped to the spike region that the TCR reacts to and placed in a CD4 or CD8 class. Log10-transformed breadth and depth values were compared by one-way ANOVA with Sidak's multiple comparisons tests. The clones in this table, taken by TCRdb from immuneACCESS, are in-frame only. Not every clone is retained; where verified, under half of the shortfall comes from an unresolved V gene, and the cause of the rest is unknown. V and J calls and clone size come straight from that table; D and trimming were deduced from the DNA. The sample has fewer than 120,000 clones on record, roughly 92% of them singletons. The ten largest account for 2% to 2.5% of the sample.

CDR1 SGHTA and CDR2 FQGNSA are derived from the germline V gene. Ends trimmed: V by 7 bases, J by 4 bases; bases unmatched to a gene: 9. The CDR3 runs 14 amino acids, cysteine and phenylalanine included. Of all the DNA, just the CDR3 is kept, 42 bases in frame from base 1. Taken with the paper, the label for time point translates to: about 28 days (+/-7) after the second vaccine dose. Because spike-specific TCR depth and breadth did not differ between the two schedules, AZD1222 recipients who got a second dose at roughly 4 weeks were pooled with those who got a second dose at roughly 12 weeks. Vaccinee samples were obtained from the UK trials COV001 and COV002, which included a single-blind randomized controlled phase 2/3 trial of AZD1222 (ChAdOx1 nCoV-19) in healthy adults. For TCRbeta chain sequencing, PBMC samples were collected from trial participants at day 0 and at day 28 after the second dose.

On this clone: The target of this receptor is not known. It has no much larger one-base neighbor in the sample; base qualities were not kept.

This chain joins TRBV7-2 to TRBJ1-2, with 7 junctional bases fitting TRBD1. The source is an adult who received the AZD1222 COVID-19 vaccine. Source: peripheral blood, taken 28 days after the second AZD1222 dose. The CDR3 region reads CASTADRTFYGYTF. Read as DNA, the sequence is TGTGCCAGCACCGCGGACAGGACGTTCTATGGCTACACCTTC.